One sample yielded the 25 T cell receptor beta chains listed below, sequenced in a study of blood T cell repertoires in COVID-19. Clones were sequenced by immunoSEQ multiplex PCR, and TCRdb holds only the in-frame ones, with some missing. Among 280,000 or so clones listed, almost 90% were seen once. The sequencing input was PBMCs or T cells enriched from blood (not recorded which). These receptors originate from a woman younger than 30 with acute COVID-19.

Only one count was recorded for this clone. The rearrangement uses TRBV30 and TRBJ1-5, with 10 bases aligning to TRBD1. The J segment lost 6 bases and the V segment lost 2 bases, leaving 4 bases of the junction unmatched. The CDR3 is 14 amino acids. Germline values: CDR1 GTSNPN, CDR2 SVGIG (reference sequence). CDR3 bases: TGTGCCTGGAGTAGCGGGACAGGGGTTCAGCCCCAGCATTTT. It translates to CAWSSGTGVQPQHF.

The J gene is TRBJ1-3, the V gene TRBV6-1, with D uncertain. CDR1 is MNHNS and CDR2 is SASEGT in the germline V gene. This CDR3 has 12 residues. The V gene lost 6 bases and the J gene lost 2 bases, with 5 bases spanning the gap. The CDR3 bases are TGTGCCAGCAGACCGGCTGGAAACACCATATATTTT. Protein: CASRPAGNTIYF.

This rearrangement joins TRBV19 to TRBJ1-2; TRBD1 matches 7 bases. The CDR3 consists of 14 residues. V was pared by 2 bases and J by 8 bases, with 8 bases of the junction left unmatched. Looked up from germline, CDR1 is LNHDA and CDR2 is SQIVND (reference sequence). Here the CDR3 reads CASSISPGQIGYTF. In DNA form, the CDR3 reads TGTGCCAGTAGTATATCACCGGGACAGATAGGCTACACCTTC.

This clone was seen only once. The J gene is TRBJ1-1, the V gene TRBV19; D gene ambiguous. CDR1 is LNHDA, CDR2 SQIVND, per germline (reference sequence). The V end lost 9 bases, the J end lost 0 bases, and 11 bases lay between the germline ends. The CDR3 has 13 amino acids. The CDR3 sequence is CASRTDMNTEAFF. Written as DNA, the CDR3 is TGTGCCAGCCGGACTGACATGAACACTGAAGCTTTCTTT.

This clone showed up just once. The chain combines TRBV3-1 (or the pseudogene TRBV3-2) with TRBJ1-2, with D perhaps matching TRBD1 (6 bases). Trimming stripped 1 base from V and 4 bases from J, with 7 bases between. CDR3 size: 13 residues. Germline-derived CDR1 and CDR2 are LGHDT and YNNKEL (reference sequence). CDR3 region: CASSQGQVYGYTF. The DNA of the CDR3 is TGTGCCAGCAGCCAAGGACAGGTCTATGGCTACACCTTC.

The chain is built from TRBV28 and TRBJ1-4, with TRBD1 matching 8 bases. J was trimmed by 4 bases and V by 3 bases; bases with no gene match: 7. The germline gives CDR1 MDHEN, CDR2 SYDVKM. The CDR3 loop spans 16 amino acids. The CDR3 region is CASSFSGGGFNEKLFF. The DNA for the CDR3 is TGTGCCAGCAGTTTTTCAGGGGGCGGATTTAATGAAAAACTGTTTTTT.

The chain is built from TRBV9 and TRBJ2-5; 7 positions agree with TRBD1. CDR3 length: 15 amino acids. CDR1 and CDR2 (germline): SGDLS, YYNGEE. The V gene end was trimmed by 2 bases and the J gene end by 4 bases; junction bases not matched to a gene: 8. The CDR3 DNA follows: TGTGCCAGCAGCGTTCTAGGGGGCGCCGGAGAGACCCAGTACTTC. Protein: CASSVLGGAGETQYF.

This chain links TRBV6-2 or TRBV6-3 with TRBJ2-3; a weak D match, TRBD2 (6 bases). V lost 0 bases and J lost 2, with 9 bases in between. CDR3 size: 15 residues. Germline V gene sequence: CDR1 MNHEY, CDR2 SVGEGT. In nucleotides, the CDR3 is TGTGCCAGCAGTTACTCGGTAGCGGCCACAGATACGCAGTATTTT. It translates to CASSYSVAATDTQYF.

With regard to this clone: Other DNA sequences within the sample encode an identical CDR3. The chain couples TRBV28 to TRBJ2-5; 7 nucleotides align to TRBD2. The CDR3 covers 14 residues. V dropped 1 base and J dropped 5; count of bases not matched to a gene: 4. Germline assignment: CDR1 MDHEN and CDR2 SYDVKM. This CDR3 is CASSLSGGDETQYF. CDR3 DNA: TGTGCCAGCAGTTTATCGGGGGGAGACGAGACCCAGTACTTC.

V is TRBV15 and J is TRBJ1-3; 8 positions agree with TRBD1. Germline V gene data show CDR1 as LNHNV and CDR2 as YYDKDF (reference sequence). Unmatched junction bases numbered 11, after V lost 5 bases and J lost 8 bases. CDR3 length: 15 amino acids. Here the CDR3 reads CATSRRTGTFDTIYF. In DNA form, the CDR3 reads TGTGCCACCAGCCGCAGGACAGGGACGTTTGACACCATATATTTT.

Concerning this clone itself: In the same sample, other DNA sequences code for this CDR3. The chain combines TRBV19 with TRBJ2-1, with 11 bases identical to TRBD2. The V and J ends lost 4 bases and 1 base, in that order; junction bases with no gene match: 3. CDR1 is LNHDA and CDR2 is SQIVND in the germline V gene (reference sequence). This CDR3 comprises 16 residues. CDR3 nucleotides: TGTGCCAGTAGTACTTTAGCGGGAGGGTCCTACAATGAGCAGTTCTTC. Its protein is CASSTLAGGSYNEQFF. Combining the CDR3 with reference TRBV19 and TRBJ2-1 gives the whole variable domain DGGITQSPKYLFRKEGQNVTLSCEQNLNHDAMYWYRQDPGQGLRLIYYSQIVNDFQKGDIAEGYSVSREKKESFPLTVTSAQKNPTAFYLCASSTLAGGSYNEQFFGPGTRLTVL.

The chain carries TRBV19 and TRBJ2-1; TRBD2 aligns across 9 bases. In germline, CDR1 is LNHDA, CDR2 SQIVND (reference sequence). The CDR3 runs 16 residues. Trimming took 8 bases from V and 0 from J; bases not matched to a gene: 8. This CDR3 reads CASHRGGGGSYNEQFF. The CDR3, as DNA: TGTGCCAGTCACCGAGGCGGGGGGGGCTCCTACAATGAGCAGTTCTTC.

The table lists this clone with a few counts. The rearrangement uses TRBV7-9 and TRBJ1-5; D unclear. In germline, CDR1 is SEHNR, CDR2 FQNEAQ (reference sequence). The CDR3 has 13 residues. V was shortened by 0 bases and J by 5 bases, with 5 bases between the two germline ends. The CDR3 coding sequence is TGTGCCAGCAGCTTAGCGAGGCATCAGCCCCAGCATTTT. Residues: CASSLARHQPQHF.

J is TRBJ2-5 and V is TRBV28; TRBD2 matches at 10 bases. CDR1 is MDHEN, CDR2 SYDVKM, per germline. After removal of 5 bases from V and 5 bases from J, the junction contained 8 bases not matched to a gene. The CDR3 has 15 residues. In nucleotides, the CDR3 is TGTGCCAGCAGTGAGGGAGCGGGAGGGCTGGAGACCCAGTACTTC. It codes for CASSEGAGGLETQYF.

The CDR3 reads CASSLDLGLAGGLGVRETQYF. The CDR3 coding sequence is TGTGCCAGCAGCTTAGACTTGGGGCTAGCGGGAGGCTTAGGTGTTCGAGAGACCCAGTACTTC. V gene TRBV11-3 combines with J gene TRBJ2-5; TRBD2 matches 11 bases. Germline CDR1 and CDR2: SGHNT and YENEEA. This CDR3 contains 21 residues. The junction had 19 bases not matched to a gene; V was cut back by 0 bases and J by 4 bases.

The chain links TRBV7-2 to TRBJ2-5; TRBD2 aligns across 10 bases. The CDR3 is 16 amino acids. The trim removed 0 bases at V and 1 base at J, leaving 2 bases unmatched. Germline CDR1 and CDR2: SGHTA and FQGNSA. For the CDR3, the DNA is TGTGCCAGCAGCTTAGCCGGGACTAGCGTCCAAGAGACCCAGTACTTC. Translated, it gives CASSLAGTSVQETQYF.

The chain has TRBV5-8 and TRBJ2-1; TRBD2 is a possible D gene (5 bases). Germline V lookup: CDR1 SGHTS, CDR2 YDEGEE. The V end was cut by 0 bases, the J end by 6 bases, with 13 bases between. This CDR3 region has 15 residues. CDR3 bases: TGTGCCAGCAGCTTGGCCCCCCTAGCACTCAATGAGCAGTTCTTC. Protein product: CASSLAPLALNEQFF.

The chain combines TRBV4-1 with TRBJ2-7; 9 nucleotides agree with TRBD2. The CDR3 consists of 16 residues. Losses at the gene ends were 5 bases for V and 1 base for J; bases not matched to a gene: 9. CDR1 is MGHRA, CDR2 YSYEKL, per germline. This CDR3 is CASSKGGGRGSYEQYF. In DNA, the CDR3 is TGCGCCAGCAGCAAAGGAGGCGGGAGGGGATCCTACGAGCAGTACTTC.

The V call is TRBV6-5, the J call TRBJ2-7; TRBD1 might be the D (6 bases). Trimming stripped 10 bases from V and 4 bases from J, with 23 bases between. Germline CDR1 is MNHEY and CDR2 is SVGAGI. This CDR3 has 15 amino acids. The CDR3 sequence is CATSPPRDTEYEQYF. In nucleotides, the CDR3 is TGTGCCACCTCGCCCCCGAGGGACACCGAATACGAGCAGTACTTC.

The V and J genes are TRBV4-1 and TRBJ2-4, with a possible D match to TRBD2 (6 bases). Looked up from germline, CDR1 is MGHRA and CDR2 is YSYEKL. The CDR3 spans 14 residues. Trimming took 1 base from V and 4 from J, leaving 8 bases between them. The CDR3 spells CASSQGLEKNIQYF. CDR3 bases: TGCGCCAGCAGCCAAGGACTAGAAAAAAACATTCAGTACTTC.

This clone was counted once. In DNA, the CDR3 is TGTGCCAGCAGACGAGCGGGAGGGGGCACAGATACGCAGTATTTT. This sequence encodes CASRRAGGGTDTQYF. J is TRBJ2-3 and V is TRBV5-5; 10 bases are shared with TRBD2. Looked up from germline, CDR1 is SGHKS and CDR2 is YYEKEE (reference sequence). J gave up 1 base and V 5 bases, and 4 bases lay outside the gene matches. The CDR3 runs 15 residues.

For the CDR3, the DNA is TGTGCCAGCAGCTTATTATTAGAGAGGGCCAAAAACATTCAGTACTTC. Translation gives CASSLLLERAKNIQYF. The chain has TRBV11-2 and TRBJ2-4; D uncertain. Germline CDR1 reads SGHAT; CDR2 reads FQNNGV. With 2 bases removed from V and 1 base from J, the gap between germline ends came to 12 bases. The CDR3 is made up of 16 amino acids. Variable domain in full (rest from reference TRBV11-2 and TRBJ2-4): EAGVAQSPRYKIIEKRQSVAFWCNPISGHATLYWYQQILGQGPKLLIQFQNNGVVDDSQLPKDRFSAERLKGVDSTLKIQPAKLEDSAVYLCASSLLLERAKNIQYFGAGTRLSVL.

This clone has a handful of counts. J is TRBJ1-2 and V is TRBV29-1, with TRBD1 matching over 8 bases. Trimming removed 1 base from V and 8 bases from J; junction bases left unmatched: 6. The germline V gene encodes CDR1 SQVTM and CDR2 ANQGSEA. The CDR3 is 13 amino acids. CDR3 protein: CSVEGTGSIGYTF. CDR3 in DNA: TGCAGCGTTGAAGGGACAGGGTCTATCGGCTACACCTTC.

The J gene is TRBJ1-4, the V gene TRBV3-1 (or the pseudogene TRBV3-2); D gene unclear. Germline assignment: CDR1 LGHDT and CDR2 YNNKEL (reference sequence). The germline V and J ends were trimmed by 5 bases and 5 bases, with 15 bases remaining between them. The CDR3 is made up of 15 amino acids. CDR3 sequence: CASSTHTWSNEKLFF. CDR3 bases: TGTGCCAGCAGCACCCACACCTGGTCGAATGAAAAACTGTTTTTT.

This chain uses TRBV19 with TRBJ2-2; tentative D call: TRBD2 (6 bases). The V and J ends lost 3 bases and 5 bases respectively, with 10 bases between them. Germline V gives CDR1 LNHDA, CDR2 SQIVND (reference sequence). The CDR3 spans 14 residues. CDR3 protein: CASSMGGGTGELFF. In DNA, the CDR3 is TGTGCCAGTAGTATGGGCGGAGGGACCGGGGAGCTGTTTTTT.